A single TCR beta chain is shown here with its context. Its specificity is not known. Each CDR3 protein is one row after TCRdb ran MiXCR on the reads. This sample carries about 770,000 distinct CDR3 sequences, about 29% of them seen once, and the ten largest clones take roughly 13%. Germline V CDR1 and CDR2: SGHVT, SQSDAQ. CDR3 length: 16 residues. Trimming removed 1 base at V and 7 bases at J, with 17 bases between. The source of the sample is a study of T cell repertoires in cytomegalovirus infection. Across the study: Indications of both CMV infection and matching HLA type were provided by public TCR beta signatures.

This chain uses TRBV7-4 with TRBJ2-4, with D hard to call. This sequence was found in a human donor in good health (CMV status not recorded). Some clones in this sample may be carry-over from other donors' samples. Sequencing used cultured CD8+ T cells from PBMCs, obtained from culture after CMV antigen stimulation. CDR3 in DNA: TGTGCCAGCAGCTTAGGTCAAGGGCCCTTCTGGAACATTCAGTACTTC. This sequence encodes CASSLGQGPFWNIQYF. Filled out from reference TRBV7-4 and TRBJ2-4, the complete variable domain reads GAGVSQSPRYKVAKRGRDVALRCDSISGHVTLYWYRQTLGQGSEVLTYSQSDAQRDKSGRPSGRFSAERPERSVSTLKIQRTEQGDSAVYLCASSLGQGPFWNIQYFGAGTRLSVL.